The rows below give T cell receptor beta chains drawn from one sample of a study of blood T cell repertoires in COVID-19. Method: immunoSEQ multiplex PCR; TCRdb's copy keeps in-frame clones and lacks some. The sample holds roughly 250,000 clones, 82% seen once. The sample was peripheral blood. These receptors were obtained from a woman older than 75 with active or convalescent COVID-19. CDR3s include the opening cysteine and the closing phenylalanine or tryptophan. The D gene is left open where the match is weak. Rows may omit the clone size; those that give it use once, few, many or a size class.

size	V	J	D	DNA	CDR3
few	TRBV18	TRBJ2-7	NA	TGTGCCAGCTCGCGGACAGAGCCCTACGAGCAGTACTTC	CASSRTEPYEQYF
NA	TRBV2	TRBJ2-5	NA	TGTGCCAGCAGTGAGGAGGGCCTGGGAGAGACCCAGTACTTC	CASSEEGLGETQYF
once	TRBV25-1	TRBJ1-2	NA	TGTGCCAGCAGTGAGTGGGCTTCAGGTGGCTACACCTTC	CASSEWASGGYTF
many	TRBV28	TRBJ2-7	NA	TGTGCCAGCGGTTCAGTGCCCACCTACGAGCAGTACTTC	CASGSVPTYEQYF
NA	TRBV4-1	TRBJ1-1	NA	TGCGCCAGCAGCCAAGATATTGGAGGCACTGAAGCTTTCTTT	CASSQDIGGTEAFF
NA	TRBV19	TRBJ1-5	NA	TGTGCCAGTAGCGTACGTGGACATAGCAATCAGCCCCAGCATTTT	CASSVRGHSNQPQHF
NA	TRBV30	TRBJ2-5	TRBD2	TGTGCCTGGAGTTTCCCGGGACTAGCGGGAGGGGGAGAGACCCAGTACTTC	CAWSFPGLAGGGETQYF
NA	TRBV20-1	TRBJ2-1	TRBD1	TGCAGTGCTACTGAACCGGGACAGGGGGCGCATGAGCAGTTCTTC	CSATEPGQGAHEQFF
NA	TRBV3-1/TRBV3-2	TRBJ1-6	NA	TGTGCCAGCAGCCCTACAGCAGATAATTCACCCCTCCACTTT	CASSPTADNSPLHF
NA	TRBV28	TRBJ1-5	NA	TGTGCCAGCAGTTTTAGCCTCGGTCAGCCCCAGCATTTT	CASSFSLGQPQHF
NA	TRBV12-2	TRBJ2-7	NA	TGTGCAAGTCGCTTGGAGGATTACGAGCAGTACTTC	CASRLEDYEQYF
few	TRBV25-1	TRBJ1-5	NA	TGTGCCAGCAGTGAATATAGTCAAAATCAGCCCCAGCATTTT	CASSEYSQNQPQHF
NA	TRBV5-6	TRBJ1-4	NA	TGTGCCAGCAGCTTGAGAGGGCCCACTAATGAAAAACTGTTTTTT	CASSLRGPTNEKLFF
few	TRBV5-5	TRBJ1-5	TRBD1	TGTGCCAGCAGCGCCCAGGGGGCAGATCAGCCCCAGCATTTT	CASSAQGADQPQHF
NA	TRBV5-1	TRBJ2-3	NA	TGCGCCAGCAGCTGGGAAGGGGCAGGGGATACGCAGTATTTT	CASSWEGAGDTQYF
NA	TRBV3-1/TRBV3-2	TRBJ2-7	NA	TGTGCCAGCAGCCAAGAAGGAGGGGCTTCCTACGAGCAGTACTTC	CASSQEGGASYEQYF
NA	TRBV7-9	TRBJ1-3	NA	TGTGCCAGCAGCCTCGGACAGAGCTCTGGAAACACCATATATTTT	CASSLGQSSGNTIYF
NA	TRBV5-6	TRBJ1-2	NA	TGTGCCAGCAGCTTGGACAGGCCCTATGGCTACACCTTC	CASSLDRPYGYTF
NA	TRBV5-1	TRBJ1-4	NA	TGCGCCAGCAGCTTGGGAGCAGGGTATGAAAAACTGTTTTTT	CASSLGAGYEKLFF
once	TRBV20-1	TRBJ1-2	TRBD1	TGCAGTGCTAGTTCTACCGGGACAGGGATTCTTTACGGCTACACCTTC	CSASSTGTGILYGYTF
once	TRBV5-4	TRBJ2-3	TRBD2	TGTGCCAGCAGCTTGGTGGCTAGCGGAGATACGCAGTATTTT	CASSLVASGDTQYF
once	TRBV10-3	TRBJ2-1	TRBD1	TGTGCCATCAGTGGGACAGGGGCTGGGGATGAGCAGTTCTTC	CAISGTGAGDEQFF
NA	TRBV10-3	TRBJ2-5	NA	TGTGCCATCAGTGAGTCCAATAGTGGAGGGGAGACCCAGTACTTC	CAISESNSGGETQYF
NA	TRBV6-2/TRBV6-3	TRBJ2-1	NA	NA	CASSVGSGSPFF
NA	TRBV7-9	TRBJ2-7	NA	TGTGCCAGCAGCTTAGCCGGGATAGAGGTCGAGCAGTACTTC	CASSLAGIEVEQYF
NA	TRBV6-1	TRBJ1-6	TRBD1	TGTGCCAGCAGTGAATGGGACAGGGGGCGATCACCCCTCCACTTT	CASSEWDRGRSPLHF
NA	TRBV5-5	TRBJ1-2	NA	TGTGCCAGCAGCCCCCAATGGGGGGTGGATTATGGCTACACCTTC	CASSPQWGVDYGYTF
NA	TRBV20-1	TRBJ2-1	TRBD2	TGCAGTGCTAGTACCGGGACTAGTGTTACGAATGAGCAGTTCTTC	CSASTGTSVTNEQFF
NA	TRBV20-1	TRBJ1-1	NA	TGCAGTGCTAGTTTGGGCGGTAGGACAGTTAACACTGAAGCTTTCTTT	CSASLGGRTVNTEAFF
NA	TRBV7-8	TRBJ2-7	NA	TGTGCCAGCAGCTTAGTGACGGGATTCTACGAGCAGTACTTC	CASSLVTGFYEQYF
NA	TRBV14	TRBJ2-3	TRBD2	TGTGCCAGCTCCTACACTAGCGGCGGCACAGATACGCAGTATTTT	CASSYTSGGTDTQYF